The clone carrying this T cell receptor beta chain was seen a few times. Time point in this sample: healthy volunteer bleed at 6 weeks. Before extraction, the whole blood was not fractionated, and total RNA was taken from it. V dropped 6 bases and J dropped 7; count of bases not matched to a gene: 7. Germline V gives CDR1 LNHDA, CDR2 SQIVND (reference sequence). This CDR3 spans 14 amino acids. TCRdb itself ran the RACE reads through MiXCR, one entry per CDR3 protein. This sample carries more than 75,000 distinct CDR3 sequences, 8.6% of them seen once, and the ten largest clones take around 1.6%. The data derive from a study of human T cells and chemical hapten exposure. Study as a whole: Yields of TCR per sample differed, chiefly owing to small differences in pooled library volume.

Sequencing used whole blood. This receptor was taken from a male donor in good health. Some clones in this sample may be carry-over from other donors' samples. This sequence joins TRBV19 and TRBJ2-1; 9 nucleotides agree with TRBD2. The DNA for the CDR3 is TGTGCCAGTAGGGGGACTAGCCTAGAGAATGAGCAGTTCTTC. It specifies CASRGTSLENEQFF.